These 29 T cell receptor beta chains were sequenced from one sample in a study of blood T cells in healthy people across ages. With a J-beta primer mix and a sample-barcoded 5' primer, a second PCR ran about 7 to 11 cycles. TCRdb recomputed calls from the 5' RACE reads with MiXCR, one row per CDR3 protein. This sample has over 600,000 distinct CDR3 sequences, with 45% to 70% found just once. Source material: blood. Receptors originate from a man aged 40-49 years in good health.

The V gene is TRBV27, the J gene TRBJ2-5; D remains ambiguous. This CDR3 region has 13 residues. V lost 5 bases to trimming and J lost 5 bases, with 12 bases between them. CDR1 and CDR2 from the germline V gene are MNHEY and SMNVEV (reference sequence). In DNA form, the CDR3 reads TGTGCCAGCAGTGTCCTATGGCGGGAGACCCAGTACTTC. This gives the protein CASSVLWRETQYF.

The J gene is TRBJ2-6, the V gene TRBV20-1; a weak D match, TRBD1 (6 bases). This CDR3 contains 16 residues. The ends were cut back, 3 bases at V and 0 bases at J, with 12 bases in the middle. Germline CDR1 is DFQATT and CDR2 is SNEGSKA (reference sequence). The CDR3 nucleotides are TGCAGTGCTAGGGCACAGGGCAACTCTGGGGCCAACGTCCTGACTTTC. Its translation is CSARAQGNSGANVLTF.

The V gene is TRBV7-3, the J gene TRBJ1-2; D is unresolved. The V gene lost 4 bases and the J gene lost 7 bases, with 13 bases spanning the gap. The V gene's germline CDR1 is SGHTA and CDR2 FQGTGA. CDR3 length: 13 amino acids. The CDR3 nucleotides are TGTGCCAGCAGCTCCCCAGGAGGGTTTGGCTACACCTTC. Protein sequence: CASSSPGGFGYTF.

V gene TRBV20-1 combines with J gene TRBJ2-5; D gene ambiguous. Trimming took off 5 bases at V and 2 bases at J, with 9 bases between the two ends. Germline assignment: CDR1 DFQATT and CDR2 SNEGSKA (reference sequence). This CDR3 is 12 amino acids long. CDR3 in amino acids: CSAHNNQETQYF. Here the CDR3 DNA reads TGCAGTGCTCACAATAATCAAGAGACCCAGTACTTC.

The chain couples TRBV9 to TRBJ1-2; D is unresolved. This CDR3 has 16 amino acids. V was shortened by 2 bases and J by 5 bases, with 19 bases between the two germline ends. Per germline, CDR1 SGDLS and CDR2 YYNGEE. The CDR3 DNA follows: TGTGCCAGCAGCGTGTGGACGAAGGGTAGCATGTATGGCTACACCTTC. It codes for CASSVWTKGSMYGYTF. Based on the CDR3 plus reference TRBV9 and TRBJ1-2, the full variable domain is DSGVTQTPKHLITATGQRVTLRCSPRSGDLSVYWYQQSLDQGLQFLIQYYNGEERAKGNILERFSAQQFPDLHSELNLSSLELGDSALYFCASSVWTKGSMYGYTFGSGTRLTVV.

This clonotype was found a few times. The V call is TRBV5-1, the J call TRBJ2-7, with D possibly TRBD2 on 7 matching bases. The CDR3 has 15 amino acids. V was trimmed by 2 bases and J by 4 bases, leaving 16 bases between them. Per germline, CDR1 SGHRS and CDR2 YFSETQ. DNA for the CDR3: TGCGCCAGCAGCTTAGATCTACAGGGACTATACGAGCAGTACTTC. This gives the protein CASSLDLQGLYEQYF.

The chain is built from TRBV20-1 and TRBJ2-3; 11 bases match TRBD2. The germline V gene encodes CDR1 DFQATT and CDR2 SNEGSKA (reference sequence). With V trimmed by 6 bases and J by 2 bases, 7 bases remained unmatched. The CDR3 spans 15 residues. Written as DNA, the CDR3 is TGCAGTGCAGTTACTAGCGGGGGATACACAGATACGCAGTATTTT. It is translated as CSAVTSGGYTDTQYF.

In this sample, this clonotype turned up once. V usage is TRBV20-1 and J usage is TRBJ2-1; TRBD2 might be the D (6 bases). Germline CDR1 DFQATT, CDR2 SNEGSKA (reference sequence). There are 14 residues in the CDR3. This CDR3 is CSLEGRSSYNEQFF. Written as DNA, the CDR3 is TGCAGCTTGGAGGGGAGGAGCTCCTACAATGAGCAGTTCTTC.

The gene calls are TRBV4-2 and TRBJ1-2; TRBD1 is a possible D gene (6 bases). This CDR3 has 15 residues. Germline V gene data show CDR1 as LGHNA and CDR2 as YNFKEQ. V dropped 0 bases and J dropped 3 bases, with 11 bases sitting between them. CDR3 residues: CASSQEAGADYGYTF. The DNA for the CDR3 is TGTGCCAGCAGCCAAGAGGCGGGGGCGGACTATGGCTACACCTTC.

V and J are TRBV20-1 and TRBJ2-7, with D perhaps given as TRBD1 or TRBD2 (5 bases each). The J call is doubtful: the DNA matches TRBJ2-5 better. The length of the CDR3 is 13 residues. Germline assignment: CDR1 DFQATT and CDR2 SNEGSKA (reference sequence). This CDR3 is CSAREPGRETQYF. The CDR3 bases are TGCAGTGCTAGAGAGCCGGGGCGAGAGACCCAGTACTTC.

Only a few counts were recorded for this clonotype. The chain employs TRBV9 and TRBJ1-1; D gene ambiguous. This CDR3 contains 16 residues. Germline values: CDR1 SGDLS, CDR2 YYNGEE. Trimming stripped 0 bases from V and 4 bases from J, with 16 bases between. This CDR3 reads CASSVGASSVGTEAFF. In DNA, the CDR3 is TGTGCCAGCAGCGTAGGGGCGAGTTCCGTGGGCACTGAAGCTTTCTTT.

This clonotype was seen only a few times. This chain links TRBV3-1 with TRBJ1-1; D possibly corresponds to TRBD1 (6 bases). Germline V gene sequence: CDR1 LGHDT, CDR2 YNNKEL (reference sequence). The CDR3 consists of 16 residues. Trimming left V 0 bases short and J 4 bases short, with 15 bases between. In DNA, the CDR3 is TGTGCCAGCAGCCAAGATCGGGGGCTAGGAGGCACTGAAGCTTTCTTT. Translated: CASSQDRGLGGTEAFF. The full variable domain, in which reference TRBV3-1 and TRBJ1-1 provide the parts outside the CDR3, is DTAVSQTPKYLVTQMGNDKSIKCEQNLGHDTMYWYKQDSKKFLKIMFSYNNKELIINETVPNRFSPKSPDKAHLNLHINSLELGDSAVYFCASSQDRGLGGTEAFFGQGTRLTVV.

The rearrangement uses TRBV14 and TRBJ2-4, with D possibly TRBD2 on 6 matching bases. Germline V gene sequence: CDR1 SGHDN, CDR2 FVKESK. The length of the CDR3 is 14 residues. Trimming stripped 1 base from V and 11 bases from J, with 15 bases between. The CDR3 is CASSQALAGGFQYF. As DNA, the CDR3 is TGTGCCAGCAGCCAAGCTCTGGCCGGGGGATTTCAGTACTTC.

The chain links TRBV2 to TRBJ1-6, with no clear D. Trimming stripped 8 bases from V and 8 bases from J, with 7 bases between. This CDR3 is built from 11 residues. Germline CDR1 is SNHLY and CDR2 is FYNNEI. The CDR3 coding sequence is TGTGCCAGCGGGGTGGATTCACCCCTCCACTTT. This gives the protein CASGVDSPLHF.

This clonotype turned up a few times. The chain carries TRBV6-2 or TRBV6-3 and TRBJ1-1, with D unresolved. This CDR3 has 14 residues. Trimming took off 6 bases at V and 0 bases at J, with 11 bases between the two ends. Germline V gene lookup returns CDR1 MNHEY and CDR2 SVGEGT. This CDR3 reads CASSPRAMNTEAFF. CDR3 DNA sequence: TGTGCCAGCAGCCCCCGGGCCATGAACACTGAAGCTTTCTTT.

The chain uses TRBV5-5 and TRBJ1-2; 9 bases line up with TRBD1. CDR3 length: 14 amino acids. Germline CDR1 is SGHKS and CDR2 is YYEKEE (reference sequence). Trimming removed 4 bases from V and 8 bases from J; junction bases left unmatched: 9. The CDR3 DNA follows: TGTGCCAGCAGCACTCTACAGGGGGCGAACGGCTACACCTTC. It encodes CASSTLQGANGYTF.

Regarding this clonotype: The junction shows a germline mismatch at one end, possibly a read error. This rearrangement joins TRBV7-2 to TRBJ1-2, with 9 nucleotides matching TRBD1. This CDR3 is built from 14 residues. Looked up from germline, CDR1 is SGHTA and CDR2 is FQGNSA. In DNA, the CDR3 is TGTGCCAGCAGCTTGGACAGGGGAGGGAATGGCCACACCTTC. Protein product: CASSLDRGGNGHTF.

The V call is TRBV24-1, the J call TRBJ2-6, with TRBD1 matching over 11 bases. Losses at the gene ends were 10 bases for V and 1 base for J; bases not matched to a gene: 5. The CDR3 runs to 16 residues. The germline V gene has CDR1 KGHDR and CDR2 SFDVKD. Written as DNA, the CDR3 is TGTGCCACAGAAGGGACAGGGGGATCTGGGGCCAACGTCCTGACTTTC. Its translation is CATEGTGGSGANVLTF.

This clonotype has more than one count but fewer than ten. CDR3 protein: CASSQTRVGRSEQFF. The CDR3 nucleotides are TGTGCCAGCAGCCAAACCAGGGTTGGTCGGAGTGAGCAGTTCTTC. The J gene is TRBJ2-1, the V gene TRBV3-1, with D perhaps TRBD1 (5 bases). Trimming took 2 bases from V and 9 from J, leaving 17 bases between them. Germline V gene sequence: CDR1 LGHDT, CDR2 YNNKEL (reference sequence). The CDR3 runs to 15 residues.

The sample holds a few counts of this clonotype. The V and J genes are TRBV7-9 and TRBJ2-4; 12 bases are shared with TRBD2. The J call is uncertain, as TRBJ2-7 better fits the DNA end. The CDR3 loop spans 15 amino acids. CDR1 SEHNR and CDR2 FQNEAQ come from the germline V gene (reference sequence). In DNA, the CDR3 is TGTGCCAGCAGCCCCCGGACTAGCGGGGTTTACGAGCAGTACTTC. Amino acids: CASSPRTSGVYEQYF.

Only a few counts were recorded for this clonotype. J is TRBJ2-7 and V is TRBV5-1, with 7 bases fitting TRBD1. The CDR3 is made up of 14 amino acids. The germline gives CDR1 SGHRS, CDR2 YFSETQ. With 0 bases clipped from V and 5 bases from J, the junction kept 5 bases outside the gene matches. The chain's CDR3 is CASSLGDRDHEQYF. As DNA, the CDR3 is TGCGCCAGCAGCTTGGGAGACAGGGACCACGAGCAGTACTTC. Using reference TRBV5-1 and TRBJ2-7 for the parts outside the CDR3, the full variable domain is KAGVTQTPRYLIKTRGQQVTLSCSPISGHRSVSWYQQTPGQGLQFLFEYFSETQRNKGNFPGRFSGRQFSNSRSEMNVSTLELGDSALYLCASSLGDRDHEQYFGPGTRLTVT.

J is TRBJ1-6 and V is TRBV2; unclear D gene. The CDR3 contains 11 residues. Germline V CDR1 and CDR2: SNHLY, FYNNEI. Trimming removed 4 bases from V and 7 bases from J, with 2 bases in between. DNA for the CDR3: TGTGCCAGCAGTGCCAATTCACCCCTCCACTTT. As protein: CASSANSPLHF.

This clonotype was seen many times. This sequence joins TRBV20-1 and TRBJ2-5; TRBD1 agrees at 7 bases. Per germline, CDR1 DFQATT and CDR2 SNEGSKA (reference sequence). Trimming took 6 bases from V and 3 from J; bases not matched to a gene: 13. CDR3 length equals 15 residues. The CDR3 reads CSARGQLVAKETQYF. Here the CDR3 DNA reads TGCAGTGCCCGGGGACAGCTGGTCGCCAAAGAGACCCAGTACTTC.

The chain combines TRBV29-1 with TRBJ1-1; possibly TRBD1 for D (5 bases). V gave up 3 bases and J gave up 1 base, with 12 bases separating them. Germline V lookup: CDR1 SQVTM, CDR2 ANQGSEA. CDR3 length: 14 residues. The CDR3 nucleotides read TGCAGCGTTGACGGGTTCGGACAGAACACTGAAGCTTTCTTT. Protein product: CSVDGFGQNTEAFF.

The sample holds a few counts of this clonotype. The gene calls are TRBV3-1 and TRBJ1-5; D ambiguous. Germline V lookup: CDR1 LGHDT, CDR2 YNNKEL (reference sequence). V lost 0 bases and J 4 bases, leaving 4 bases between the germline ends. The CDR3 totals 13 residues. The chain's CDR3 is CASSQDTNQPQHF. CDR3 nucleotide sequence: TGTGCCAGCAGCCAAGATACGAATCAGCCCCAGCATTTT.

This clonotype was seen a few times. The chain combines TRBV7-2 with TRBJ2-7; TRBD1 matches 7 bases. The J call may be faulty, since TRBJ2-5 better matches the DNA end. The CDR3 is 15 residues long. Germline V gene data show CDR1 as SGHTA and CDR2 as FQGNSA. The CDR3 region is CASSRSSTGSETQYF. In nucleotides, the CDR3 is TGTGCCAGCAGCCGATCATCGACAGGGTCAGAGACCCAGTACTTC.

Points on this clonotype: One end of the junction is discordant with germline, which a read error may explain. V is TRBV5-8 and J is TRBJ2-1, with TRBD2 matching 7 bases. The CDR3 extends over 15 amino acids. Germline-derived CDR1 and CDR2 are SGHTS and YDEGEE. CDR3 DNA sequence: TGTGCCAGCAGCTTAGCGGGACTTCTCTACAATGAGCAGGTCTTC. Translation: CASSLAGLLYNEQVF.

The V gene is TRBV7-2, the J gene TRBJ2-3, with unresolved D. The CDR3 is 11 residues long. V was shortened by 5 bases and J by 10 bases, with 10 bases between the two germline ends. Per germline, CDR1 SGHTA and CDR2 FQGNSA. In DNA form, the CDR3 reads TGTGCCAGCAGCCAAGCATCTGCGCAGTATTTT. Protein product: CASSQASAQYF.

The rearrangement joins TRBV24-1 to TRBJ1-5; D not certain. V was pared by 5 bases and J by 3 bases, with 1 base between. Germline V lookup: CDR1 KGHDR, CDR2 SFDVKD. This CDR3 region has 11 residues. CDR3 coding DNA: TGTGCCACCAGTGCCAATCAGCCCCAGCATTTT. This translates into CATSANQPQHF.